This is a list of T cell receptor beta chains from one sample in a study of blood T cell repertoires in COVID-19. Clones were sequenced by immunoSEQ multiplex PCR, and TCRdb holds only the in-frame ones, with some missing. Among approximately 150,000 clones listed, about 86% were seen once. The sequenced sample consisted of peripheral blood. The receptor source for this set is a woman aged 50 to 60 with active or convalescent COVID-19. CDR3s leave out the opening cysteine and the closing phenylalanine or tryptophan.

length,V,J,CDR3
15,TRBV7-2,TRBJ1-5,ASSLGRTGGGNQPQH
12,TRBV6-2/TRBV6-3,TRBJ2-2,ASCRTGSHGELF
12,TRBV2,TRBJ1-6,ASTPGGWNSPLH
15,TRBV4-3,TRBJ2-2,ASSQESLAGVTGELF
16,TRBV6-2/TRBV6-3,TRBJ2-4,ASSYLAGGPGYKNIQY
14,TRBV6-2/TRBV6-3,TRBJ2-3,ASSVPQGPLKDTQY
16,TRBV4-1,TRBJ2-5,ASSQDQASGSQGETQY
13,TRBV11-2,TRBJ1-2,ASSSGQGAIYGYT
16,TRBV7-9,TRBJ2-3,ASSLGLAGVSSTDTQY
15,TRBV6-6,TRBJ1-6,ASSPQQKSSYNSPLH
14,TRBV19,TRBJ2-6,ASSNPGSSGANVLT
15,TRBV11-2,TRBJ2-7,ASSGGTRLRGGYEQY
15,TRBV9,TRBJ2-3,ASSATGQGYRADTQY
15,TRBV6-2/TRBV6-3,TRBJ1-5,ASSYSTYRQPNQPQH
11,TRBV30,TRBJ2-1,AWDGGARNEQF
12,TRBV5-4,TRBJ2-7,ASSSLQGSYEQY
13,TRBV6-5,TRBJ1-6,ASSTRPGGNSPLH
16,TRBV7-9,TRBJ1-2,ASSSERVARAGAYGYT
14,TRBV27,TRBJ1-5,ASKPGTGGLGQPQH
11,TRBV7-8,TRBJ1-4,ASSLESGRRLF
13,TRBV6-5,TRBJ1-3,ASSGQGLGENTIY
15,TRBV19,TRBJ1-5,ASSRGGLSGDQQPQH
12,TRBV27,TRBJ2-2,ASSVSTGPGELF
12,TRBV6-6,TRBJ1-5,ASSRTDSNQPQH
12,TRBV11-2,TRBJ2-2,ASSLRGLTGELF
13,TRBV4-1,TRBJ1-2,ASSSRDSLQATST
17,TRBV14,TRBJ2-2,ASSQFGTGAAWGTGELF
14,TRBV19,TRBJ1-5,ASSAGQPYSNQPQH
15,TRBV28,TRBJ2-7,ASSTSGTSGRADEQY
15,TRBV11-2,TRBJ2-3,ASSHPGRGRAQDTQY
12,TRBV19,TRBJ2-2,ASTSGGGVGELF
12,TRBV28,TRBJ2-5,ASSLRRAQETQY
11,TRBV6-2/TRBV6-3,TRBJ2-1,ASSPWSYNEQF
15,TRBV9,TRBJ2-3,ASSPPGILTGTDTQY
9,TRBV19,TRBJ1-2,ASSSNYGYT
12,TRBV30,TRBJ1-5,AWSVSGGNQPQH
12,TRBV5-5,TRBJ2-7,ASSSAGGLQEQY
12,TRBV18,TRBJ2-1,ASSPGQGGNEQF
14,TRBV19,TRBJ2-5,ASSRGDSGGWETQY
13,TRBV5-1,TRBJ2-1,ASSYPRDSYNEQF
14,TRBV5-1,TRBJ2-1,ASSHLTSGPNNEQF
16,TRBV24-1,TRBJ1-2,ATSGATGGGFANYGYT
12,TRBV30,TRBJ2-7,AWSGGGSSYEQY
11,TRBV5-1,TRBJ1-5,ASSRDINQPQH
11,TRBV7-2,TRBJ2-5,ASSPRGGETQY
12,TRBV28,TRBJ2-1,ASILTSGYNEQF
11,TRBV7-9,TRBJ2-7,ASSSPSAYEQY
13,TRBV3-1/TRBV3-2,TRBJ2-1,ASSLAGEPYNEQF